Described below is a single T cell receptor beta chain sequence and its context. Its antigen is unidentified. TCRdb reprocessed the 5' RACE reads, keeping one entry per CDR3 protein, no DNA. The table gives approximately 170,000 distinct CDR3 sequences; the top ten clones make up 20% of it. This sample was included in a study of T cells expressing NK-cell markers. About the study: Most of the eight sequenced donors were HCMV-seropositive; one was seronegative. Study-wide points: The leading position in the CD3+CD56-NKG2C+ fraction of a few donors also went to these clonotypes.

Per the germline V gene, CDR1 is SGHDN and CDR2 is FVKESK. The CDR3 loop spans 16 amino acids. Material for sequencing was blood T cells: a sorted CD56 or NKG2C T cell subset, CD4+ or CD8+ T cells, or bulk PBMC T cells (not recorded which). The chain uses TRBV14 and TRBJ2-7; TCRdb picks TRBD1, but there is no DNA to check that call. The receptor was derived from a man aged 18 to 69 in good health. The CDR3 region is CASSHRDNSFSYEQYF.